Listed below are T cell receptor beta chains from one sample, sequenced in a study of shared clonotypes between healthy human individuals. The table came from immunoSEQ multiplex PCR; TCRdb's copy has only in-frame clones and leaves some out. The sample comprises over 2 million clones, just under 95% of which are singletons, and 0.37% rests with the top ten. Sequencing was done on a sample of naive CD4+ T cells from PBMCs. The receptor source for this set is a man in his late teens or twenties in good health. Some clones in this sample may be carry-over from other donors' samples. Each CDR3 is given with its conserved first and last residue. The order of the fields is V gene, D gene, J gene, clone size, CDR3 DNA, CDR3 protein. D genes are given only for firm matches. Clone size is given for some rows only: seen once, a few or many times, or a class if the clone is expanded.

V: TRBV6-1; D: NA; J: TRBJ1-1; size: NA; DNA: TGTGCCAGCAGTGAAGCTATCGGCAACACTGAAGCTTTCTTT; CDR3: CASSEAIGNTEAFF
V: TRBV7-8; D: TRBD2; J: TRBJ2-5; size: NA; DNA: TGTGCCAGCAGCCTCGGGGCTAGCGGAGAGACCCAGTACTTC; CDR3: CASSLGASGETQYF
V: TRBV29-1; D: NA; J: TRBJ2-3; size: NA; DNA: TGCAGCGCCTGTCCAGGATACACGCAGTATTTT; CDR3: CSACPGYTQYF
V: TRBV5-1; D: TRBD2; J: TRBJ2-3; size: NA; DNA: TGCGCCAGCAGCTTACCGACATCCGGGACTAGTTTGTCAGATACGCAGTATTTT; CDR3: CASSLPTSGTSLSDTQYF
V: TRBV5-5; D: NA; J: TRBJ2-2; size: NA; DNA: TGTGCCAGCAGCCCTAGGCGACTCTATAACACCGGGGAGCTGTTTTTT; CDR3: CASSPRRLYNTGELFF
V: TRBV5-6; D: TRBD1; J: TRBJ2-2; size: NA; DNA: TGTGCCAGCAGCCGGGACAGGGGGCGTACCGGGGAGCTGTTTTTT; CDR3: CASSRDRGRTGELFF
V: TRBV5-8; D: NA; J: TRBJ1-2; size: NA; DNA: TGTGCCAGCAGCCGAAAAGGACAGAACTATGGCTACACCTTC; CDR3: CASSRKGQNYGYTF
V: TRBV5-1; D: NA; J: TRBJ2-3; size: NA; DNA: TGCGCCAGCAGCTTTGTGGCAGCTAGCACAGATACGCAGTATTTT; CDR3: CASSFVAASTDTQYF
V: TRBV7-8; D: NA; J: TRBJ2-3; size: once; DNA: TGTGCCAGCAGCTCGCCAGATACGCAGTATTTT; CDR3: CASSSPDTQYF
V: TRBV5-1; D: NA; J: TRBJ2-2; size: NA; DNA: TGCGCCAGCACCGAATCCGTCAGCGTAAGGGAGCTGTTTTTT; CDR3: CASTESVSVRELFF
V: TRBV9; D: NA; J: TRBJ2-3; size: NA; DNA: TGTGCCAGCAGCGCAGGTTATACGCAGTATTTT; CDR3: CASSAGYTQYF
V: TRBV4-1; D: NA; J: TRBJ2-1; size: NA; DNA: TGCGCCAGCAGCCAAGAAATAGCGTCCTACAATGAGCAGTTCTTC; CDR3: CASSQEIASYNEQFF
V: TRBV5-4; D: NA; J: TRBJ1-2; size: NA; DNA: TGTGCCAGCAGCTTGGCCAACAGGGCTGGGGGCTACACCTTC; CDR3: CASSLANRAGGYTF
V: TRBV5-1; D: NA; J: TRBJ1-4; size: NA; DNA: TGCGCCAGCAGCCCGGCGGCAGGGAGGAATGAAAAACTGTTTTTT; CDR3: CASSPAAGRNEKLFF
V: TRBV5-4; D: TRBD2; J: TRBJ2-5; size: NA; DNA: TGTGCCAGCAGCGCGGATCTAGCGGGAGTTGAGACCCAGTACTTC; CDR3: CASSADLAGVETQYF
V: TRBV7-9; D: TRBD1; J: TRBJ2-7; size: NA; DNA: TGTGCCAGCGGAGGGGACAGGGTTTCCTACGAGCAGTACTTC; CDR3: CASGGDRVSYEQYF
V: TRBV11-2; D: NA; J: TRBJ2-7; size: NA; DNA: TGTGCCAGCAGCTCAGGAGGGGACAGATCCTACGAGCAGTACTTC; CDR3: CASSSGGDRSYEQYF
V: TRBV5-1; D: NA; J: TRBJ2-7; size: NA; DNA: TGCGCCAGCAGCTTGGAGGACAGAAGCGAGCAGTACTTC; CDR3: CASSLEDRSEQYF
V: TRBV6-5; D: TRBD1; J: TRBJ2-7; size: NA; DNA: TGTGCCAGCAGGCCGACAGGGACCCTCGAGCAGTACTTC; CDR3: CASRPTGTLEQYF
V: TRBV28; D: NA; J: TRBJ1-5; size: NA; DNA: TGTGCCAGCACCCTCGGGGGTGGCGGCAATCAGCCCCAGCATTTT; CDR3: CASTLGGGGNQPQHF
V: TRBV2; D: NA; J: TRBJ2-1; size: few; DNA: TGTGCCAGCAGTGGTCTCAATGAGCAGTTCTTC; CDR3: CASSGLNEQFF
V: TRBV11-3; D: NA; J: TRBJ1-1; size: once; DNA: TGTGCCAGCAGCTTACTCGGTCAGCCGAACTCTGAAGCTTTCTTT; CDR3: CASSLLGQPNSEAFF
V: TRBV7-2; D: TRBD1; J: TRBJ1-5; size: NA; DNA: TGTGCCAGCAGCGTAAGGACAGGGAGTGGTCAGCCCCAGCATTTT; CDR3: CASSVRTGSGQPQHF
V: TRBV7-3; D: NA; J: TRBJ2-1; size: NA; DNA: TGTGCCAGCAGCTTGGCTTCGGCTAGTTCAATCGATGAGCAGTTCTTC; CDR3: CASSLASASSIDEQFF